This TCR beta chain was sequenced during a study of identifying expanded T cells in peripheral blood. During the collection period, no donor immune events like infections were recorded. General study points: About 1.2 clones differed between technical replicates, versus around 15 and 19 over time. Variance in clone template counts between roughly two-week samples significantly increased with total template count across all healthy donors.

Assay used: immunoSEQ multiplex PCR; TCRdb lists only in-frame clones, some missing. The table has around 95,000 clones, 88% seen once. Germline CDR1 is SGDLS and CDR2 is YYNGEE. The CDR3 runs to 15 residues. V dropped 0 bases and J dropped 0 bases, with 9 bases sitting between them. Points on this clone: Its antigen is not known.

Sequenced material: blood. This clonotype originated in a person between 18 and 75 years old in good health. The chain links TRBV9 to TRBJ1-2; no firm D call. CDR3: CASSVDREANYGYTF. The DNA for the CDR3 is TGTGCCAGCAGCGTAGATCGGGAGGCTAACTATGGCTACACCTTC.